The 10 T cell receptor beta chains below were found in one sample sequenced in a study of blood T cells in healthy people across ages. Combining a sample-barcoded 5' primer with a J-beta primer mix, a second PCR ran for roughly 6 to 11 cycles. TCRdb re-analysed the 5' RACE reads in MiXCR, keeping a single row per CDR3 protein. The sample shows more than 1 million distinct CDR3 sequences, under 55% of them seen only once. The sample taken for sequencing was blood. The receptors shown here come from a woman aged 55-69 years in good health.

The DNA of the CDR3 is TGCGCCAGCAGCCCGAGTTTAGCGGGAGGGAATGAGCAGTTCTTC. This gives the protein CASSPSLAGGNEQFF. This sequence joins TRBV5-1 and TRBJ2-1; 11 nucleotides match TRBD2. The CDR3 totals 15 residues. Unmatched junction bases numbered 7, after V lost 4 bases and J lost 7 bases. From germline, CDR1 is SGHRS and CDR2 YFSETQ. Using reference TRBV5-1 and TRBJ2-1 for the parts outside the CDR3, the full variable domain is KAGVTQTPRYLIKTRGQQVTLSCSPISGHRSVSWYQQTPGQGLQFLFEYFSETQRNKGNFPGRFSGRQFSNSRSEMNVSTLELGDSALYLCASSPSLAGGNEQFFGPGTRLTVL.

The V gene is TRBV28, the J gene TRBJ1-4; 9 bases align to TRBD1. The CDR3 sequence is 15 residues long. The V gene end was trimmed by 4 bases and the J gene end by 8 bases; junction bases not matched to a gene: 8. Germline lookup yields CDR1 MDHEN and CDR2 SYDVKM. The DNA of the CDR3 is TGTGCCAGCAGTTCCTTACAGGGGGCGCGGGAAAAACTGTTTTTT. It encodes CASSSLQGAREKLFF.

The V call is TRBV7-4, the J call TRBJ2-4; D call uncertain. The germline V and J ends were trimmed by 3 bases and 0 bases, with 9 bases remaining between them. Germline V gene lookup returns CDR1 SGHVT and CDR2 SQSDAQ. This CDR3 spans 15 amino acids. CDR3 bases: TGTGCCAGCAGCTTCTCCGATCTAGCCAAAAACATTCAGTACTTC. Protein sequence: CASSFSDLAKNIQYF.

The V gene is TRBV29-1, the J gene TRBJ1-2; 7 positions match TRBD1. V gave up 4 bases and J gave up 7 bases; unmatched junction bases: 12. The germline V gene encodes CDR1 SQVTM and CDR2 ANQGSEA. The CDR3 is 14 amino acids. The CDR3 DNA is TGCAGCGTTGGGCAGGCCCTGCCAGGGGGTGGCTACACCTTC. Its translation: CSVGQALPGGGYTF.

The V call is TRBV3-1, the J call TRBJ2-1; TRBD1 matches 9 bases. The CDR3 covers 16 residues. The germline V gene encodes CDR1 LGHDT and CDR2 YNNKEL (reference sequence). After removal of 10 bases from V and 8 bases from J, the junction contained 18 bases not matched to a gene. CDR3 DNA: TGTGCCACCCGAGGTCTAACAGGGGGCGCGTTTGATGAGCAGTTCTTC. This translates into CATRGLTGGAFDEQFF.

The chain carries TRBV27 and TRBJ2-1; TRBD1 is a possible D gene (9 bases). The CDR3 sequence is 16 residues long. V was trimmed by 6 bases and J by 8 bases, leaving 23 bases between them. The germline CDR1 and CDR2 sequences are MNHEY and SMNVEV (reference sequence). The CDR3 DNA sequence: TGTGCCAGCAGACTTAGCGGGACAGGGAAAGTATATGAGCAGTTCTTC. Its protein product is CASRLSGTGKVYEQFF.

This clonotype was counted between two and nine times. This chain links TRBV29-1 with TRBJ2-1; tentatively, D is TRBD1 or TRBD2 (5 bases each). The CDR3 has 15 amino acids. Per the germline V gene, CDR1 is SQVTM and CDR2 is ANQGSEA. The V gene lost 3 bases and the J gene lost 0 bases, with 12 bases spanning the gap. The CDR3 DNA sequence: TGCAGCGTTGAGGGCTCAGGGAGCTCCTACAATGAGCAGTTCTTC. Translating gives CSVEGSGSSYNEQFF.

The CDR3 coding sequence is TGTGCCAGCAGCTTATTATCCCTGGGCGGCACTGAAGCTTTCTTT. Amino acid sequence: CASSLLSLGGTEAFF. The chain links TRBV7-6 to TRBJ1-1, with D uncertain. The CDR3 totals 15 residues. The germline V and J ends were trimmed by 2 bases and 4 bases, with 14 bases remaining between them. The germline V gene encodes CDR1 SGHVS and CDR2 FNYEAQ.

The chain couples TRBV7-3 to TRBJ2-1; 10 nucleotides line up with TRBD1. V was clipped by 6 bases and J by 11 bases; unmatched bases: 7. Per the germline V gene, CDR1 is SGHTA and CDR2 is FQGTGA. This CDR3 region has 13 residues. In DNA, the CDR3 is TGTGCCAGCAGTTACGGGACAGGGGAAAAGCAGTTCTTC. Residues: CASSYGTGEKQFF.

There are a few counts of this clonotype. The chain joins TRBV29-1 to TRBJ2-1, with 7 bases matching TRBD2. The CDR3 has 14 residues. Unmatched junction bases numbered 11, after V lost 3 bases and J lost 9 bases. Germline assignment: CDR1 SQVTM and CDR2 ANQGSEA. The CDR3: CSVERELGISEQFF. The DNA for the CDR3 is TGCAGCGTTGAGCGGGAGCTAGGTATAAGTGAGCAGTTCTTC.